This TCR beta chain was recorded in a study of human T cells and chemical hapten exposure. Study overall: In the sensitization step, 2% DPC was placed on approximately 2 cm by approximately 2 cm of upper inner arm skin. Patients' scalps got diphenylcyclopropenone weekly throughout the approximately 26-week study.

Germline V lookup: CDR1 SGHAT, CDR2 FQNNGV. The V gene lost 6 bases and the J gene lost 2 bases, with 23 bases spanning the gap. The CDR3 extends over 18 amino acids. This clonotype was picked up a small number of times. The antigen remains undetermined. Study-level findings and limits: As the donors had alopecia, their immune response may differ from healthy people's.

TCRdb passed the RACE reads through MiXCR, listing each CDR3 protein once. In the table there are about 96,000 distinct CDR3 sequences, about a tenth of which are singletons. Time point indicated: patch test 2, 6 weeks after DPC sensitization. Treatment given: therapeutic diphenylcyclopropenone sensitization with weekly scalp DPC. The receptor was isolated from a woman in her thirties or forties with alopecia areata. Some clones in this sample may be carry-over from other donors' samples. Sequencing used whole blood, obtained in connection with sensitization to the hapten diphenylcyclopropenone (DPC). The chain has TRBV11-2 and TRBJ2-1, with D possibly TRBD1 on 6 matching bases. For the CDR3, the DNA is TGTGCCAGCAGTTTCCAGGGGCCAACCAGCGGACCCTACAATGAGCAGTTCTTC. Residues: CASSFQGPTSGPYNEQFF.